This is a list of T cell receptor beta chains from one sample in a study of T cell responses to AZD1222 COVID-19 vaccine. Clones were sequenced by immunoSEQ multiplex PCR, and TCRdb holds only the in-frame ones, with some missing. The table lists 130,000 or so clones, roughly 93% of them singletons, with approximately 1.1% in the top ten. The sample consisted of peripheral blood, taken 28 days after the second AZD1222 dose. Receptors originate from an adult who received the AZD1222 COVID-19 vaccine. Each CDR3 is given with its conserved first and last residue. D genes are given only for firm matches. Rows may omit the clone size; those that give it use once, few, many or a size class.

d_gene,j_gene,v_gene,abundance,CDR3nt,CDR3aa
NA,TRBJ1-5,TRBV7-8,NA,TGTGCCAGCAGCTTAGCGGCCAGGCTTAGCAATCAGCCCCAGCATTTT,CASSLAARLSNQPQHF
TRBD2,TRBJ2-1,TRBV6-2/TRBV6-3,NA,TGTGCCAGCAGTCAAATACCGGGACTAGCGGGAGGGAGAGCTCGGGGTGAGCAGTTCTTC,CASSQIPGLAGGRARGEQFF
NA,TRBJ1-4,TRBV20-1,NA,TGCAGTGTAAACCTAGGGGAAAAACTGTTTTTT,CSVNLGEKLFF
TRBD2,TRBJ2-2,TRBV3-1/TRBV3-2,NA,TGTGCCAGCAAGCCTTGGACTAGCGGGGTCGAGGGGGAGCTGTTTTTT,CASKPWTSGVEGELFF
TRBD1,TRBJ2-6,TRBV29-1,NA,TGCAGCGTAGTACCGGGACAGGGGGCGCGAGGGGCCAACGTCCTGACTTTC,CSVVPGQGARGANVLTF
TRBD1,TRBJ1-3,TRBV30,NA,TGTGCCTGGAATTACGGACAGGGCTCTGGAAACACCATATATTTT,CAWNYGQGSGNTIYF
NA,TRBJ2-3,TRBV5-1,NA,TGCGCCAGCAGCGCATCTGGTGCAGGGGTAACAGATACGCAGTATTTT,CASSASGAGVTDTQYF
NA,TRBJ1-6,TRBV27,NA,TGTGCCAGCAGTTCCCCCCGGGGGTGGTCCCGTAATTCACCCCTCCACTTT,CASSSPRGWSRNSPLHF
TRBD2,TRBJ2-5,TRBV28,NA,TGTGCCAGCAGTTTATTAGGCCTAGCGGGACCAAGCCAAGAGACCCAGTACTTC,CASSLLGLAGPSQETQYF
NA,TRBJ1-1,TRBV12-5,NA,TGTGCTAGTGGTTTGGGGGGGCCCACTGAAGCTTTCTTT,CASGLGGPTEAFF
NA,TRBJ2-1,TRBV10-2,NA,TGCGCCAGCAGCCATACTGGGAGATTGTCATTAACCTACAATGAGCAGTTCTTC,CASSHTGRLSLTYNEQFF
NA,TRBJ1-4,TRBV5-8,NA,TGTGCCAGCAGCGGCTTTACAGGTTTTAATGAAAAACTGTTTTTT,CASSGFTGFNEKLFF
TRBD2,TRBJ2-3,TRBV7-9,few,TGTGCCAGCACCGGGACTAGCGGTACGCAGTATTTT,CASTGTSGTQYF
TRBD2,TRBJ2-1,TRBV19,NA,TGTGCCAGTAGTATGGAGCGGGGTGAGCAGTTCTTC,CASSMERGEQFF
NA,TRBJ1-2,TRBV7-9,NA,TGTGCCAGCAGCTCAACCTGGGACAACTATGGCTACACCTTC,CASSSTWDNYGYTF
TRBD1,TRBJ2-2,TRBV6-5,NA,TGTGCCAGCAGCCTGACAGGGGTCAGCACCGGGGAGCTGTTTTTT,CASSLTGVSTGELFF
TRBD1,TRBJ2-2,TRBV19,NA,TGTGCCAGTGACAGGGTGGGCACCGGGGAGCTGTTTTTT,CASDRVGTGELFF
NA,TRBJ2-7,TRBV11-2,NA,TGTGCCAGCAGCGCCAGACTCCGGGGCGAGCAGTACTTC,CASSARLRGEQYF
NA,TRBJ2-7,TRBV7-6,NA,TGTGCCAGCAGCTTCGGAGGGGGCCCCCATTACGAGCAGTACTTC,CASSFGGGPHYEQYF
TRBD1,TRBJ2-1,TRBV9,NA,TGTGCCAGCAGCGTAGGGGGACCGGACAGGGGGCGGTCAAATGAGCAGTTCTTC,CASSVGGPDRGRSNEQFF
NA,TRBJ2-1,TRBV18,NA,TGTGCCAGCTCACCACCTCGGGGCGATGAGCAGTTCTTC,CASSPPRGDEQFF
NA,TRBJ1-2,TRBV30,NA,TGTGCCTGGAGCGTACACCCAGATTACCTCTATGGCTACACCTTC,CAWSVHPDYLYGYTF
NA,TRBJ1-6,TRBV7-3,NA,TGTGCCAGCAGCTCGACATCCGATAATTCACCCCTCCACTTT,CASSSTSDNSPLHF
TRBD1,TRBJ1-2,TRBV10-3,NA,TGTGCCATCAGTGAGTCTCCACAGGGGGCGGGAGATGGCTACACCTTC,CAISESPQGAGDGYTF
TRBD2,TRBJ2-7,TRBV3-1/TRBV3-2,NA,TGTGCCAGCAGCCAAGATTGGGTGCGGGGGGCCTACGAGCAGTACTTC,CASSQDWVRGAYEQYF